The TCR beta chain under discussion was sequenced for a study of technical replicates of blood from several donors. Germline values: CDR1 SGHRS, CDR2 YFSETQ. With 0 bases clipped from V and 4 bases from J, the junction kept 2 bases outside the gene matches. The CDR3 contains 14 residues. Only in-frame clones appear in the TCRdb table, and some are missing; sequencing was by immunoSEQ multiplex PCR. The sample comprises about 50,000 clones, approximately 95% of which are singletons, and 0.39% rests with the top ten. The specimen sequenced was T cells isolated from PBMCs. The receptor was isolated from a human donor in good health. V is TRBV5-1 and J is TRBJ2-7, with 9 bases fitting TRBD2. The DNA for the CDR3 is TGCGCCAGCAGCTTGGGCGGGAGGGAGTACGAGCAGTACTTC. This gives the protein CASSLGGREYEQYF.